This T cell receptor (delta chain) emerged from a study of γδ T cells in repeated Plasmodium falciparum infection. Each sorted gammadelta sample had TRG and TRD chains sequenced. TCRdb made new clone calls on the multiplex PCR reads using CATT. This table has 45,000 to 50,000 delta-chain clones, about 1.5% appearing once. With respect to this clone: The antigen is unknown. TCRdb records a much larger clone's protein for this DNA, with a difference at residue 3 that likely arises from a read error; the protein given is the translation of the DNA.

With 9 bases clipped from V and 4 bases from J, the junction kept 14 bases outside the gene matches. CDR1 and CDR2 from the germline V gene are GEAIGNYY and EKD. The CDR3 covers 16 residues. Study-level results: Malian children's Vdelta2-negative repertoires appeared more expanded and less diverse than Australians'.

Vgamma9/Vdelta2+ and Vdelta2-negative gammadelta T cells were flow-sorted from PBMC for bulk sequencing. Material for sequencing was gamma-delta T cells from blood. The V and J genes are TRDV2 and TRDJ1, with TRDD3 matching 12 bases. The J gene, missing from TCRdb, was assigned here through DNA to germline matching. The sequence came from a pool of human donors (malaria-infected and uninfected, not separated). Here the CDR3 reads CARGFSYWGILDKLIF. CDR3 nucleotide sequence: TGTGCCCGGGGATTCTCGTACTGGGGGATACTCGATAAACTCATCTTT.